The 24 T cell receptor beta chains below come from one sample, sequenced in a study of blood T cell repertoires in COVID-19. TCRdb's copy holds only in-frame clones and misses some; the assay was immunoSEQ multiplex PCR. The top ten hold more than 5.5% of the sample, which has about 130,000 clones, roughly four fifths seen once. Sequencing was done on a sample of peripheral blood. Receptor source: a man between 60 and 70 years old with acute or convalescent COVID-19.

As concerns this clone: Other DNA sequences in the sample encode the same CDR3. The rearrangement joins TRBV7-6 to TRBJ2-3; D perhaps matches TRBD2 (5 bases). CDR3 length equals 15 residues. Germline values: CDR1 SGHVS, CDR2 FNYEAQ. Trimming removed 5 bases from V and 3 bases from J, with 15 bases in between. In DNA form, the CDR3 reads TGTGCCAGCAGCCCCAACGGGGTCTATACAGATACGCAGTATTTT. Its translation is CASSPNGVYTDTQYF.

This clone has at least ten counts. The chain carries TRBV5-4 and TRBJ1-2, with 10 bases identical to TRBD1. The CDR3 is made up of 16 amino acids. The V and J ends lost 5 bases and 7 bases, in that order; junction bases with no gene match: 14. CDR1 and CDR2 from the germline V gene are SGHNT and YYREEE (reference sequence). The CDR3 sequence is CASSSRGTGVKRGYTF. Here the CDR3 DNA reads TGTGCCAGCAGTTCCCGCGGGACAGGGGTTAAACGTGGCTACACCTTC.

The chain has TRBV6-5 and TRBJ2-1; maybe TRBD2 (6 bases). The V end was cut by 0 bases, the J end by 10 bases, with 13 bases between. The CDR3 consists of 14 residues. Germline values: CDR1 MNHEY, CDR2 SVGAGI. CDR3 sequence: CASSYSGGSGEQFF. The CDR3 nucleotides are TGTGCCAGCAGTTACTCGGGGGGTTCGGGAGAGCAGTTCTTC.

This clone was recorded a few times. V gene TRBV6-5 combines with J gene TRBJ2-2, with 8 bases matching TRBD1. V gave up 5 bases and J gave up 6 bases; unmatched junction bases: 8. The CDR3 consists of 15 residues. Germline V gene data show CDR1 as MNHEY and CDR2 as SVGAGI. Here the CDR3 DNA reads TGTGCCAGCAGTCCTCAGGACAGGGTGGCCGGGGAGCTGTTTTTT. It translates to CASSPQDRVAGELFF.

The chain links TRBV6-5 to TRBJ1-3, with 7 bases fitting TRBD1. Germline CDR1 reads MNHEY; CDR2 reads SVGAGI. Germline trimming cut 6 bases from V and 2 bases from J; bases unmatched to any gene: 1. The CDR3 covers 13 residues. The CDR3 nucleotides are TGTGCCAGCAGAACAGGGGCTGGAAACACCATATATTTT. It is translated as CASRTGAGNTIYF.

V is TRBV9 and J is TRBJ2-1; 7 bases match TRBD2. The CDR3 totals 14 residues. CDR1 and CDR2 (germline): SGDLS, YYNGEE. The J segment lost 2 bases and the V segment lost 2 bases, leaving 1 base of the junction unmatched. CDR3 nucleotide sequence: TGTGCCAGCAGCGTGGGACTACCCTACAATGAGCAGTTCTTC. Protein sequence: CASSVGLPYNEQFF.

The V and J genes are TRBV27 and TRBJ1-5; D possibly corresponds to TRBD1 (5 bases). The CDR3 length is 14 residues. V was cut by 8 bases and J by 4 bases, with 15 bases left in between. Germline CDR1 is MNHEY and CDR2 is SMNVEV (reference sequence). CDR3 DNA: TGTGCCAGCGGATTGGCAGGGATAAATCAGCCCCAGCATTTT. It encodes CASGLAGINQPQHF.

The chain uses TRBV7-9 and TRBJ1-2; TRBD1 aligns across 9 bases. This CDR3 is built from 15 residues. Trimming cost V 3 bases and J 4 bases; bases outside gene matches: 6. Germline CDR1 SEHNR, CDR2 FQNEAQ (reference sequence). In DNA, the CDR3 is TGTGCCAGCAGCTTGGAACACAGGGGGCGCTATGGCTACACCTTC. It yields the protein CASSLEHRGRYGYTF.

The chain is built from TRBV6-5 and TRBJ1-2, with D uncertain. Trimming shortened V by 6 bases and J by 2 bases, and 16 bases separated the two germline ends. The CDR3 is made up of 15 amino acids. Germline values: CDR1 MNHEY, CDR2 SVGAGI. CDR3 sequence (DNA): TGTGCCAGCAGCCTAGACCATCTAAGGAACTATGGCTACACCTTC. This codes for CASSLDHLRNYGYTF.

This clone was found once. The genes are TRBV7-2 and TRBJ2-3; a possible D gene is TRBD2 (5 bases). V was pared by 5 bases and J by 4 bases, with 16 bases between. Germline V gene sequence: CDR1 SGHTA, CDR2 FQGNSA. The CDR3 spans 15 residues. The CDR3 spells CASSPPGSEADTQYF. Here the CDR3 DNA reads TGTGCCAGCAGCCCTCCGGGAAGCGAGGCAGATACGCAGTATTTT.

This clone was counted at least ten times. The chain carries TRBV19 and TRBJ2-3; 10 bases agree with TRBD1. The V segment lost 8 bases and the J segment 6 bases; nucleotides outside the gene matches: 11. This CDR3 has 15 amino acids. Germline CDR1 and CDR2: LNHDA and SQIVND (reference sequence). The CDR3 DNA follows: TGTGCCAGTGCTGTTGGGGACAGGGGCGGGGATACGCAGTATTTT. Amino acids: CASAVGDRGGDTQYF.

The sample holds a few counts of this clone. The CDR3, as DNA: TGTGCCAGCAGCCCCCTTTCGGACAGTCCCTACGAGCAGTACTTC. Translated: CASSPLSDSPYEQYF. The genes are TRBV5-6 and TRBJ2-7; weak D call: TRBD1 (6 bases). Germline V lookup: CDR1 SGHDT, CDR2 YYEEEE. The CDR3 runs to 15 residues. Between the trimmed V and J ends, which lost 4 bases and 2 bases, there was a span of 16 bases.

This clone was recorded only once. V and J are TRBV24-1 and TRBJ2-1, with TRBD2 matching over 9 bases. V was clipped by 4 bases and J by 6 bases; unmatched bases: 6. The CDR3 is 15 amino acids. Germline V CDR1 and CDR2: KGHDR, SFDVKD. The CDR3 DNA reads TGTGCCACCAGTGACTTAGCGGGAGAAAGCAATGAGCAGTTCTTC. As protein: CATSDLAGESNEQFF.

This chain connects TRBV3-1 (or the pseudogene TRBV3-2) to TRBJ2-7; D not certain. The V end was cut by 4 bases, the J end by 0 bases, with 4 bases between. This CDR3 spans 12 amino acids. Germline loops: CDR1 LGHDT, CDR2 YNNKEL (reference sequence). The DNA for the CDR3 is TGTGCCAGCAGCCTTAGCTCCTACGAGCAGTACTTC. Its protein is CASSLSSYEQYF.

The CDR3 nucleotides are TGTGCCATCAGTGAGGAACCAGGGAGGACTAGCGAGGGTTTCTACGAGCAGTACTTC. This gives the protein CAISEEPGRTSEGFYEQYF. The V call is TRBV10-3, the J call TRBJ2-7; TRBD2 matches 9 bases. The CDR3 runs to 19 residues. With V trimmed by 2 bases and J by 3 bases, 17 bases remained unmatched. Germline values: CDR1 ENHRY, CDR2 SYGVKD.

This clone showed up just a few times. The CDR3 bases are TGTGCCAGCAGCCCGGGACAGGGGCCTTCCTACGAGCAGTACTTC. Protein product: CASSPGQGPSYEQYF. The chain uses TRBV4-2 and TRBJ2-7; the match to TRBD1 covers 10 bases. There are 15 residues in the CDR3. V lost 4 bases and J lost 1; bases outside the gene matches: 4. Germline V lookup: CDR1 LGHNA, CDR2 YNFKEQ.

The rearrangement uses TRBV5-4 and TRBJ1-1, with D tentatively TRBD1 (5 bases). V shed 4 bases and J shed 6 bases, with 16 bases lying between them. This CDR3 comprises 14 residues. From germline, CDR1 is SGHNT and CDR2 YYREEE (reference sequence). The CDR3 region is CASSLRTSAAEAFF. CDR3 nucleotide sequence: TGTGCCAGCAGCCTACGGACATCGGCGGCTGAAGCTTTCTTT.

A word on this clone: Other DNA sequences in this specimen translate into the identical CDR3. The chain has TRBV15 and TRBJ2-7; TRBD1 matches at 7 bases. This CDR3 comprises 14 residues. Germline V CDR1 and CDR2: LNHNV, YYDKDF (reference sequence). Germline trimming cut 1 base from V and 4 bases from J; bases unmatched to any gene: 4. CDR3 in amino acids: CATSRALQGYEQYF. The CDR3 bases are TGTGCCACCAGCAGAGCGCTACAGGGGTACGAGCAGTACTTC.

This chain connects TRBV6-5 to TRBJ2-2, with TRBD2 identical over 13 bases. The CDR3 consists of 15 residues. The V gene end was trimmed by 4 bases and the J gene end by 5 bases; junction bases not matched to a gene: 1. Germline CDR1 MNHEY, CDR2 SVGAGI. For the CDR3, the DNA is TGTGCCAGCAGTTGGACTAGCGGGAGTACCGGGGAGCTGTTTTTT. Its translation: CASSWTSGSTGELFF.

The rearrangement links TRBV5-1 to TRBJ1-1; D is possibly TRBD1 (6 bases). V lost 2 bases and J 7 bases, leaving 15 bases between the germline ends. CDR1 SGHRS and CDR2 YFSETQ come from the germline V gene. CDR3 size: 14 residues. This CDR3 is CASSFAPGAREAFF. For the CDR3, the DNA is TGCGCCAGCAGCTTCGCCCCAGGGGCCCGTGAAGCTTTCTTT.

The gene calls are TRBV7-3 and TRBJ2-1, with 14 nucleotides matching TRBD2. V was clipped by 5 bases and J by 8 bases; unmatched bases: 8. This CDR3 is built from 16 residues. The germline CDR1 and CDR2 sequences are SGHTA and FQGTGA. Written as DNA, the CDR3 is TGTGCCAGCAGCCCTAGACTAGCGGGAGGGCTGGATGAGCAGTTCTTC. It is translated as CASSPRLAGGLDEQFF.

The chain has TRBV11-3 and TRBJ1-4; D gene unclear. The V and J ends lost 0 bases and 16 bases respectively, with 15 bases between them. The CDR3 extends over 13 amino acids. Germline assignment: CDR1 SGHNT and CDR2 YENEEA. Written as DNA, the CDR3 is TGTGCCAGCAGCTTAGATCGAGTACAGTCGCCGTTTTTT. It encodes CASSLDRVQSPFF.

V and J are TRBV5-1 and TRBJ2-2, with D possibly matching TRBD1 (6 bases). The CDR3 is 14 amino acids. Between the trimmed V and J ends, which lost 7 bases and 0 bases, there was a span of 10 bases. Germline V gene data show CDR1 as SGHRS and CDR2 as YFSETQ. The CDR3 DNA reads as TGCGCCAGCCAGGGGTTCGCGAACACCGGGGAGCTGTTTTTT. It yields the protein CASQGFANTGELFF.

This clone occurred once. V is TRBV6-5 and J is TRBJ1-2, with D perhaps matching TRBD1 (5 bases). The CDR3 loop spans 12 amino acids. Germline assignment: CDR1 MNHEY and CDR2 SVGAGI. V was cut by 7 bases and J by 8 bases, with 14 bases left in between. The CDR3 spells CASTTRDFGYTF. The CDR3 DNA reads TGTGCCAGCACCACCAGGGATTTCGGCTACACCTTC.